The 22 T cell receptor beta chains below come from one sample, sequenced in a study of T cell repertoires in cytomegalovirus infection. Each CDR3 protein gets one entry after TCRdb re-called the reads with MiXCR. The data hold about 150,000 distinct CDR3 sequences, with around 22% observed a single time. The sequenced sample was PBMCs. The receptors come from a human donor in good health (CMV status not recorded). Some clones in this sample may be carry-over from other donors' samples.

This clonotype was observed many times. The rearrangement links TRBV7-8 to TRBJ2-7; D might be TRBD1 or TRBD2, each matching 5 bases. Per germline, CDR1 SGHVS and CDR2 FQNEAQ. The length of the CDR3 is 15 residues. V was pared by 4 bases and J by 0 bases, with 13 bases between. CDR3 nucleotide sequence: TGTGCCAGCAGCTCCCGGGACGGACGCTCCTACGAGCAGTACTTC. It is translated as CASSSRDGRSYEQYF.

The chain has TRBV7-8 and TRBJ2-7; D unclear. This CDR3 contains 13 residues. Trimming left V 0 bases short and J 4 bases short, with 7 bases between. Per the germline V gene, CDR1 is SGHVS and CDR2 is FQNEAQ. CDR3 nucleotide sequence: TGTGCCAGCAGCTTAGCACATGGTTACGAGCAGTACTTC. It yields the protein CASSLAHGYEQYF.

V usage is TRBV5-4 and J usage is TRBJ2-1; 11 nucleotides match TRBD2. From germline, CDR1 is SGHNT and CDR2 YYREEE (reference sequence). The CDR3 length is 16 residues. The V and J ends lost 4 bases and 3 bases, in that order; junction bases with no gene match: 6. In DNA, the CDR3 is TGTGCCAGCAGCCACCCCGGGACTAGCGGCTACAATGAGCAGTTCTTC. It is translated as CASSHPGTSGYNEQFF.

The sample holds many counts of this clonotype. V and J are TRBV7-2 and TRBJ2-2, with no clear D. This CDR3 comprises 15 residues. Per the germline V gene, CDR1 is SGHTA and CDR2 is FQGNSA. V lost 7 bases, J lost 4 bases, and 16 bases lay in between. The CDR3 protein is CASTTDVSATGELFF. CDR3 nucleotide sequence: TGTGCCAGCACCACGGACGTTTCCGCCACCGGGGAGCTGTTTTTT.

The V gene is TRBV3-1, the J gene TRBJ2-5; 9 bases agree with TRBD2. CDR1 and CDR2 from the germline V gene are LGHDT and YNNKEL (reference sequence). The CDR3 loop spans 17 amino acids. Trimming at V came to 1 base and at J to 1 base, leaving 7 bases not matched to a gene. The CDR3 protein is CASSQVAGGPVQETQYF. The CDR3 nucleotides read TGTGCCAGCAGCCAAGTTGCGGGGGGGCCGGTCCAAGAGACCCAGTACTTC.

This clonotype came up a few times. This chain links TRBV28 with TRBJ2-7; 8 bases are shared with TRBD1. The V segment lost 4 bases and the J segment 3 bases; nucleotides outside the gene matches: 5. CDR3 length: 14 amino acids. From germline, CDR1 is MDHEN and CDR2 SYDVKM. As DNA, the CDR3 is TGTGCCAGCAGTTCGACAGGGGCCAGCTACGAGCAGTACTTC. Amino acids: CASSSTGASYEQYF.

The chain employs TRBV5-4 and TRBJ2-5; D is undetermined. The CDR3 length is 13 residues. V shed 7 bases and J shed 2 bases, with 12 bases lying between them. Germline CDR1 is SGHNT and CDR2 is YYREEE (reference sequence). Here the CDR3 DNA reads TGTGCCAGCCCCCGGATGAGTCAAGAGACCCAGTACTTC. Protein product: CASPRMSQETQYF.

Remarks on this clonotype: Being one base from a much bigger clone, this may be a read error. V gene TRBV7-2 combines with J gene TRBJ2-3; a weak D match, TRBD2 (7 bases). The CDR3 totals 15 residues. Germline CDR1 is SGHTA and CDR2 is FQGNSA. Between the trimmed V and J ends, which lost 5 bases and 6 bases, there was a span of 18 bases. CDR3 nucleotides: TGTACCAGCAGCCCCCGGAGGGGGGGAGCGGATACGCAGTATTTT. This gives the protein CTSSPRRGGADTQYF.

This chain connects TRBV6-5 to TRBJ2-5, with 13 bases identical to TRBD2. Germline values: CDR1 MNHEY, CDR2 SVGAGI. The CDR3 extends over 15 amino acids. Losses at the gene ends were 6 bases for V and 6 bases for J; bases not matched to a gene: 7. The DNA for the CDR3 is TGTGCCAGCAGCCAGACTAGCGGGGGGCCCAAGACCCAGTACTTC. This sequence encodes CASSQTSGGPKTQYF.

This clonotype was counted a few times. The chain links TRBV5-1 to TRBJ2-2; tentative D call: TRBD2 (6 bases). V gave up 7 bases and J gave up 5 bases, with 12 bases separating them. CDR3 size: 13 residues. CDR1 is SGHRS, CDR2 YFSETQ, per germline. CDR3 bases: TGCGCCAGCCGACCGGGGGAGACCGGGGAGCTGTTTTTT. Protein: CASRPGETGELFF.

This clonotype showed up just a few times. The rearrangement joins TRBV7-9 to TRBJ2-5; 8 nucleotides agree with TRBD2. This CDR3 is built from 16 residues. V trimming: 6 bases; J trimming: 2 bases; junction bases outside the gene matches: 11. Germline lookup yields CDR1 SEHNR and CDR2 FQNEAQ (reference sequence). The CDR3 loop reads CASSLRGGTGQETQYF. The CDR3 nucleotides are TGTGCCAGCAGTCTCCGGGGGGGGACCGGGCAAGAGACCCAGTACTTC.

The chain couples TRBV7-6 to TRBJ2-7; 13 bases fit TRBD2. The CDR3 totals 16 residues. Germline trimming cut 1 base from V and 4 bases from J; bases unmatched to any gene: 4. Germline assignment: CDR1 SGHVS and CDR2 FNYEAQ. CDR3 region: CASSLGGTSGIYEQYF. CDR3 in DNA: TGTGCCAGCAGCTTAGGTGGGACTAGCGGGATATACGAGCAGTACTTC.

V is TRBV28 and J is TRBJ2-3; perhaps TRBD1 as D (6 bases). The germline V gene encodes CDR1 MDHEN and CDR2 SYDVKM. There are 13 residues in the CDR3. V lost 5 bases and J 8 bases, leaving 14 bases between the germline ends. DNA of the CDR3: TGTGCCAGCAGTGCTATACAGGGCTCTACGCAGTATTTT. It encodes CASSAIQGSTQYF.

Many counts were recorded for this clonotype. This chain uses TRBV7-8 with TRBJ2-7; possibly TRBD1 for D (5 bases). With 5 bases removed from V and 3 bases from J, the gap between germline ends came to 14 bases. The CDR3 spans 14 residues. Germline V gives CDR1 SGHVS, CDR2 FQNEAQ. This CDR3 is CASSKGVSLYEQYF. CDR3 sequence (DNA): TGTGCCAGCAGCAAAGGGGTGTCTCTCTACGAGCAGTACTTC.

The rearrangement joins TRBV29-1 to TRBJ1-1, with 11 bases aligning to TRBD1. V lost 6 bases and J lost 7; bases outside the gene matches: 10. CDR3 length: 14 amino acids. Germline CDR1 reads SQVTM; CDR2 reads ANQGSEA. Here the CDR3 reads CSVEDRGREVEAFF. The CDR3 DNA reads TGCAGCGTGGAGGACAGGGGGCGAGAGGTTGAAGCTTTCTTT.

The J gene is TRBJ2-3, the V gene TRBV6-1; D is ambiguous. Germline-derived CDR1 and CDR2 are MNHNS and SASEGT. V dropped 5 bases and J dropped 2 bases, with 11 bases sitting between them. This CDR3 is 14 amino acids long. The CDR3, as DNA: TGTGCCAGCAGTTTCCAAATTATCACAGATACGCAGTATTTT. This translates into CASSFQIITDTQYF.

This clonotype was found a few times. The rearrangement uses TRBV24-1 and TRBJ2-3, with TRBD1 identical over 7 bases. V gave up 7 bases and J gave up 1 base; unmatched junction bases: 1. The CDR3 runs to 13 residues. The V gene's germline CDR1 is KGHDR and CDR2 SFDVKD. CDR3 loop: CATRGTGTDTQYF. Here the CDR3 DNA reads TGTGCCACCAGAGGGACAGGCACAGATACGCAGTATTTT.

This chain uses TRBV6-6 with TRBJ1-5; a possible D gene is TRBD1 (6 bases). This CDR3 region has 15 residues. The V end was cut by 4 bases, the J end by 1 base, with 11 bases between. Germline lookup yields CDR1 MNHNY and CDR2 SVGAGI (reference sequence). CDR3 bases: TGTGCCAGCAGTTCCGGGACACGAAGCAATCAGCCCCAGCATTTT. Residues: CASSSGTRSNQPQHF.

The sample holds many counts of this clonotype. The V call is TRBV7-9, the J call TRBJ1-6; no clear D. Trimming took off 4 bases at V and 5 bases at J, with 18 bases between the two ends. CDR3 length: 17 residues. Germline CDR1 SEHNR, CDR2 FQNEAQ (reference sequence). The DNA for the CDR3 is TGTGCCAGCAGCTCTGGAGGCTGGGCCGTCAATAATTCACCCCTCCACTTT. Residues: CASSSGGWAVNNSPLHF. The variable domain in full, with the rest retrieved from reference TRBV7-9 and TRBJ1-6, is DTGVSQNPRHKITKRGQNVTFRCDPISEHNRLYWYRQTLGQGPEFLTYFQNEAQLEKSRLLSDRFSAERPKGSFSTLEIQRTEQGDSAMYLCASSSGGWAVNNSPLHFGNGTRLTVT.

Notes on this clonotype: A much bigger clone sits one base away, suggesting this may be a read error. The chain recombines TRBV7-6 with TRBJ2-1; D perhaps matches TRBD2 (5 bases). The CDR3 length is 14 residues. Germline V gene sequence: CDR1 SGHVS, CDR2 FNYEAQ. The CDR3 reads CASSFEAAYSEQFF. In nucleotides, the CDR3 is TGTGCCAGCAGCTTTGAAGCGGCCTACAGTGAGCAGTTCTTC.

This clonotype came up many times. The chain couples TRBV14 to TRBJ1-1; 8 bases are shared with TRBD1. From germline, CDR1 is SGHDN and CDR2 FVKESK. After removal of 3 bases from V and 3 bases from J, the junction contained 6 bases not matched to a gene. CDR3 length equals 15 residues. CDR3 DNA: TGTGCCAGCAGCCAGGAACAGGGGGGGTACACTGAAGCTTTCTTT. The encoded protein is CASSQEQGGYTEAFF.

As to this clonotype: This may be a read error: a much more frequent sequence differs by one nucleotide. Because it lacks the conserved phenylalanine or tryptophan at the end, this CDR3 is likely a read error. This chain connects TRBV7-3 to TRBJ2-7; 13 bases are a match to TRBD2. The V and J ends lost 4 bases and 5 bases, in that order; junction bases with no gene match: 5. This CDR3 is built from 15 residues. The germline V gene encodes CDR1 SGHTA and CDR2 FQGTGA. CDR3 protein: CASSWGLAGYNEQYL. CDR3 nucleotide sequence: TGTGCCAGCAGCTGGGGACTAGCGGGATACAACGAGCAGTACCTC.